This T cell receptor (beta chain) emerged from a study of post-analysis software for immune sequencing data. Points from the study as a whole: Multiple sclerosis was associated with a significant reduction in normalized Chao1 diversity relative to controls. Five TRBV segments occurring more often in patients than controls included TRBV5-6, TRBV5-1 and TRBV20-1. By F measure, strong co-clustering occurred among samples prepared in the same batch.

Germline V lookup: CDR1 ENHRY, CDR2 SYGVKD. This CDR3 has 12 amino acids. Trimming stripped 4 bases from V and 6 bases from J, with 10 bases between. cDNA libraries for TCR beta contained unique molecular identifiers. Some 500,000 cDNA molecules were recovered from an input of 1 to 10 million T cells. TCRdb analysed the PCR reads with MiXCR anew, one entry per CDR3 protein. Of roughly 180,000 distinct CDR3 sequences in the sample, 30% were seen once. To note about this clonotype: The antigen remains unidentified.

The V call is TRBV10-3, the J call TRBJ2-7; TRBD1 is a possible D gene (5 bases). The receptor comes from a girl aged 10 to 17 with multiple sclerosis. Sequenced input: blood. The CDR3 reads CAISAGSGEQYF. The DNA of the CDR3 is TGTGCCATCAGTGCAGGGTCTGGCGAGCAGTACTTC.